This T cell receptor (beta chain) was obtained from a study of blood T cell repertoires in COVID-19. About the research overall: The United States, Italy and Spain were the sources of the acute and convalescent COVID-19 samples.

Germline CDR1 reads MDHEN; CDR2 reads SYDVKM. V was pared by 6 bases and J by 12 bases, with 4 bases of the junction left unmatched. The CDR3 totals 11 residues. Only in-frame clones appear in the TCRdb table, and some are missing; sequencing was by immunoSEQ multiplex PCR. The sample lists 75,000 to 100,000 clones, around 88% occurring once. The sample was peripheral blood. The receptor's source is a man aged 60 to 69 with acute or convalescent COVID-19. This chain uses TRBV28 with TRBJ2-1, with 8 bases aligning to TRBD2. Here the CDR3 reads CASRRGAGQFF. The CDR3 DNA is TGTGCCAGCAGGCGGGGGGCGGGGCAGTTCTTC.